Following are 18 T cell receptor beta chains from one sample sequenced in a study of blood T cells in healthy people across ages (dated by TCRdb to 2015 to 2017). The protocol used for the library was 5' RACE. This sample was sequenced with an Illumina HiSeq 2500. A second PCR of roughly 7 to 11 cycles was performed with a sample-barcoded 5' primer and a J-beta primer mix. TCRdb trimmed public reads at Q25 via fastp, called clones via MiXCR and kept in-frame beta chains. Records with the same CDR3 protein are collapsed into one entry carrying the most frequent genes and DNA. The sample profile shows over 950,000 distinct CDR3 sequences; roughly 51% of them were found once. The leading ten clones occupy about a fifth of the sample. Sequencing used blood. These receptors originate from a woman aged 60-70 years in good health.

This clonotype was detected many times. This chain joins TRBV12-3 or TRBV12-4 and TRBJ2-6; tentative D call: TRBD2 (6 bases). The V end lost 2 bases, the J end lost 2 bases, and 13 bases lay between the germline ends. CDR3 length: 17 amino acids. The CDR3 region is CASSLMLGGTGANVLTF. DNA for the CDR3: TGTGCCAGCAGTTTAATGCTTGGCGGGACTGGGGCCAACGTCCTGACTTTC.

A few counts support this clonotype. V usage is TRBV29-1 and J usage is TRBJ2-5; the D gene is possibly TRBD2 (6 bases). Germline assignment: CDR1 SQVTM and CDR2 ANQGSEA. The CDR3 is made up of 15 amino acids. Trimming removed 6 bases at V and 1 base at J, with 18 bases between. The chain's CDR3 is CSVLPTGVVQETQYF. CDR3 DNA: TGCAGCGTCCTCCCGACGGGGGTCGTCCAAGAGACCCAGTACTTC.

The chain uses TRBV3-1 and TRBJ1-2, with D possibly being TRBD1 (6 bases). Germline loops: CDR1 LGHDT, CDR2 YNNKEL (reference sequence). V was pared by 3 bases and J by 4 bases, with 12 bases between. This CDR3 spans 14 amino acids. The CDR3: CASSHSRTAYGYTF. DNA for the CDR3: TGTGCCAGCAGCCACTCGAGGACAGCCTATGGCTACACCTTC. The whole variable domain, remainder taken from reference TRBV3-1 and TRBJ1-2, is DTAVSQTPKYLVTQMGNDKSIKCEQNLGHDTMYWYKQDSKKFLKIMFSYNNKELIINETVPNRFSPKSPDKAHLNLHINSLELGDSAVYFCASSHSRTAYGYTFGSGTRLTVV.

The genes are TRBV3-1 and TRBJ2-7; maybe TRBD1 (6 bases). Trimming stripped 6 bases from V and 2 bases from J, with 20 bases between. The CDR3 runs to 16 residues. Per germline, CDR1 LGHDT and CDR2 YNNKEL (reference sequence). CDR3: CASRPSRDTITYEQYF. CDR3 nucleotides: TGTGCCAGCAGACCTTCCCGGGACACCATAACCTACGAGCAGTACTTC.

The genes are TRBV7-8 and TRBJ2-1, with D perhaps matching TRBD2 (6 bases). Germline V gene lookup returns CDR1 SGHVS and CDR2 FQNEAQ. The CDR3 sequence is 16 residues long. V gave up 5 bases and J gave up 1 base, with 15 bases separating them. CDR3 nucleotide sequence: TGTGCCAGCAGCCTCACCTTAGCGGATTCCTACAATGAGCAGTTCTTC. As protein: CASSLTLADSYNEQFF.

The V call is TRBV14, the J call TRBJ1-1, with D uncertain. V was clipped by 1 base and J by 10 bases, with 13 bases between them. Germline CDR1 SGHDN, CDR2 FVKESK. CDR3 length equals 13 residues. The CDR3, as DNA: TGTGCCAGCAGCCAAGGCGGAGGGCCGGCAGCTTTCTTT. This codes for CASSQGGGPAAFF. Drawing the rest from reference TRBV14 and TRBJ1-1, the complete variable domain is EAGVTQFPSHSVIEKGQTVTLRCDPISGHDNLYWYRRVMGKEIKFLLHFVKESKQDESGMPNNRFLAERTGGTYSTLKVQPAELEDSGVYFCASSQGGGPAAFFGQGTRLTVV.

The gene calls are TRBV4-3 and TRBJ2-5, with 10 bases lining up with TRBD1. V trimming: 4 bases; J trimming: 5 bases; junction bases outside the gene matches: 10. CDR1 is LGHNA, CDR2 YSLEER, per germline. The CDR3 spans 16 residues. For the CDR3, the DNA is TGCGCCAGCAGCCCTCAAACGACAGGGGGCCGGGAGACCCAGTACTTC. This codes for CASSPQTTGGRETQYF.

The chain is built from TRBV7-9 and TRBJ2-5, with D maybe TRBD2 (7 bases). V shed 6 bases and J shed 0 bases, with 17 bases lying between them. The germline V gene encodes CDR1 SEHNR and CDR2 FQNEAQ (reference sequence). The CDR3 is made up of 16 amino acids. In nucleotides, the CDR3 is TGTGCCAGCAGACCTAGGGGGGGACCGTACCAAGAGACCCAGTACTTC. Protein: CASRPRGGPYQETQYF. The complete variable domain, with remaining parts taken from reference TRBV7-9 and TRBJ2-5, reads DTGVSQNPRHKITKRGQNVTFRCDPISEHNRLYWYRQTLGQGPEFLTYFQNEAQLEKSRLLSDRFSAERPKGSFSTLEIQRTEQGDSAMYLCASRPRGGPYQETQYFGPGTRLLVL.

The gene calls are TRBV12-3 or TRBV12-4 and TRBJ2-7; TRBD1 might be the D (6 bases). The CDR3 spans 15 residues. V lost 6 bases, J lost 0 bases, and 15 bases lay in between. DNA of the CDR3: TGTGCCAGCAGCAAACAGGGTTCCTACTCCTACGAGCAGTACTTC. Its protein product is CASSKQGSYSYEQYF.

The genes are TRBV5-1 and TRBJ2-1, with TRBD2 identical over 13 bases. The CDR3 is 17 amino acids. V was clipped by 0 bases and J by 4 bases; unmatched bases: 4. From germline, CDR1 is SGHRS and CDR2 YFSETQ. CDR3 in amino acids: CASSLVPGLAGYNEQFF. In DNA, the CDR3 is TGCGCCAGCAGCTTGGTTCCGGGACTAGCGGGGTACAATGAGCAGTTCTTC.

This chain's CDR3 is CASSQAGAGDYGYTF. The CDR3 DNA follows: TGCGCCAGCAGCCAAGCAGGGGCAGGGGACTATGGCTACACCTTC. The chain combines TRBV4-1 with TRBJ1-2, with D tentatively TRBD1 (6 bases). V was shortened by 1 base and J by 3 bases, with 12 bases between the two germline ends. The germline V gene has CDR1 MGHRA and CDR2 YSYEKL. The CDR3 has 15 amino acids.

This sequence joins TRBV4-1 and TRBJ2-7; 8 bases map to TRBD1. The CDR3 runs to 15 residues. Per germline, CDR1 MGHRA and CDR2 YSYEKL. Losses at the gene ends were 5 bases for V and 5 bases for J; bases not matched to a gene: 11. In DNA, the CDR3 is TGCGCCAGCAGCTATCCCGGGACAGGAAGGAACGAGCAGTACTTC. It encodes CASSYPGTGRNEQYF.

This clonotype was counted many times. This sequence joins TRBV6-6 and TRBJ2-7; TRBD1 is a possible D gene (5 bases). The germline gives CDR1 MNHNY, CDR2 SVGAGI (reference sequence). V lost 6 bases and J lost 4, with 10 bases in between. The CDR3 length is 12 residues. The CDR3 is CASSFDRYEQYF. The CDR3 DNA reads as TGTGCCAGCAGCTTCGACAGATACGAGCAGTACTTC.

This chain joins TRBV3-1 and TRBJ2-3; TRBD2 aligns across 10 bases. The V gene end was trimmed by 4 bases and the J gene end by 0 bases; junction bases not matched to a gene: 7. The CDR3 sequence is 17 residues long. Germline V gives CDR1 LGHDT, CDR2 YNNKEL (reference sequence). The DNA for the CDR3 is TGTGCCAGCAGCCCTACCACTAGCGGGGTTAGCACAGATACGCAGTATTTT. Residues: CASSPTTSGVSTDTQYF.

V gene TRBV20-1 combines with J gene TRBJ2-2; TRBD2 matches at 9 bases. In germline, CDR1 is DFQATT, CDR2 SNEGSKA (reference sequence). The CDR3 is 14 residues long. Trimming took 6 bases from V and 3 from J; bases not matched to a gene: 5. CDR3 bases: TGCAGTGCCACTAGCGGGTCTTACACCGGGGAGCTGTTTTTT. The encoded protein is CSATSGSYTGELFF.

The table lists this clonotype with many counts. J is TRBJ2-7 and V is TRBV6-2 or TRBV6-3; 11 bases align to TRBD1. The CDR3 extends over 14 amino acids. Germline values: CDR1 MNHEY, CDR2 SVGEGT. V dropped 2 bases and J dropped 5; count of bases not matched to a gene: 2. The CDR3 is CASSYRTGGNEQYF. The DNA of the CDR3 is TGTGCCAGCAGTTACAGGACAGGGGGCAACGAGCAGTACTTC.

The rearrangement uses TRBV5-4 and TRBJ2-7; 16 nucleotides match TRBD2. Germline V gene sequence: CDR1 SGHNT, CDR2 YYREEE (reference sequence). V shed 2 bases, J shed 7 bases, and the junction held 6 bases outside the gene matches. The CDR3 covers 16 residues. CDR3 nucleotides: TGTGCCAGCAGCTTCGGACAGGGACTAGCGGGAGGGGAGCAGTACTTC. Translated, it gives CASSFGQGLAGGEQYF.

This clonotype was observed a few times. The rearrangement uses TRBV5-1 and TRBJ2-1; possible D gene TRBD1, 5 bases. V lost 9 bases and J 0 bases, leaving 13 bases between the germline ends. There are 14 residues in the CDR3. The germline V gene encodes CDR1 SGHRS and CDR2 YFSETQ. CDR3 sequence reads: CATRQLSSYNEQFF. CDR3 nucleotide sequence: TGCGCCACCCGACAGCTGAGCTCCTACAATGAGCAGTTCTTC. Combining the CDR3 with reference TRBV5-1 and TRBJ2-1 gives the whole variable domain KAGVTQTPRYLIKTRGQQVTLSCSPISGHRSVSWYQQTPGQGLQFLFEYFSETQRNKGNFPGRFSGRQFSNSRSEMNVSTLELGDSALYLCATRQLSSYNEQFFGPGTRLTVL.